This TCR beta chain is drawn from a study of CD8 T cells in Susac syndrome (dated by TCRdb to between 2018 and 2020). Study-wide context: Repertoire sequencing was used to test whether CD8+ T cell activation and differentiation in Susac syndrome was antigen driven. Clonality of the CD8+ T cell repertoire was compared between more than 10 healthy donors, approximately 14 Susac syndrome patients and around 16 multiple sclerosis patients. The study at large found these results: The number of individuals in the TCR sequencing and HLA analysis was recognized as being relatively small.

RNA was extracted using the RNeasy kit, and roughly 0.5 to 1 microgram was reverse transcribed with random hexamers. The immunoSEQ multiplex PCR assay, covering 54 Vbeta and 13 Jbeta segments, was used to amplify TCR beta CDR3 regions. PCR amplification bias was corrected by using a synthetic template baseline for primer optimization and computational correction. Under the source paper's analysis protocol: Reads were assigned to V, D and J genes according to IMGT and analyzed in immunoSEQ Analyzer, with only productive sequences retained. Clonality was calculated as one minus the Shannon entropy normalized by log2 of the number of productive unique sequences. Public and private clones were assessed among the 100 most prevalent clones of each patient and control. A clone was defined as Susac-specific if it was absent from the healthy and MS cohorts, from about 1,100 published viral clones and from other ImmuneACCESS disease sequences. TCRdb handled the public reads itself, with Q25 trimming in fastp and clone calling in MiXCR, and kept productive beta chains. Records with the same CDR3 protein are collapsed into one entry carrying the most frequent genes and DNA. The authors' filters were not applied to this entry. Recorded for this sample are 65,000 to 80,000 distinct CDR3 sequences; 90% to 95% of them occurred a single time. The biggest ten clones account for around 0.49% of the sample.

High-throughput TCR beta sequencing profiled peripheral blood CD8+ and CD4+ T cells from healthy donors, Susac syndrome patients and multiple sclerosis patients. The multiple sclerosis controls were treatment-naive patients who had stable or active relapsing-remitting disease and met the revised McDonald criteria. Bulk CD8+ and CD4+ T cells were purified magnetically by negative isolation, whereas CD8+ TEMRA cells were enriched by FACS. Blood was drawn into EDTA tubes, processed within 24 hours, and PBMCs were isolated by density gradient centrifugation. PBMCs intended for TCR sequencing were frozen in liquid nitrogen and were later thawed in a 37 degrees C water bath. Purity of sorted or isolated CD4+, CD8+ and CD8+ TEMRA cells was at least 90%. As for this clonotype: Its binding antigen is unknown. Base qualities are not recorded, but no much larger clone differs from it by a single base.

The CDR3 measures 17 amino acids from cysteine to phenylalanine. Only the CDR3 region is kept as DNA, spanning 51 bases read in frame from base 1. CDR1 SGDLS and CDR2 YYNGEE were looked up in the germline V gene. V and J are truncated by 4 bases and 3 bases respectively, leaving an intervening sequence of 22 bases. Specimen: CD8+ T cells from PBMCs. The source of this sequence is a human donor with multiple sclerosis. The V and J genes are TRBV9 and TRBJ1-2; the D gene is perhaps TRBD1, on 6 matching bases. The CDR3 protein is CASSTGGQPATYYGYTF. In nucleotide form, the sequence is TGTGCCAGCAGCACGGGAGGACAGCCTGCAACTTACTATGGCTACACCTTC. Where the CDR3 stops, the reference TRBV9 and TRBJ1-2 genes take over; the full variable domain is DSGVTQTPKHLITATGQRVTLRCSPRSGDLSVYWYQQSLDQGLQFLIQYYNGEERAKGNILERFSAQQFPDLHSELNLSSLELGDSALYFCASSTGGQPATYYGYTFGSGTRLTVV.